This TCR beta chain was captured by sequencing in a study of cytomegalovirus exposure and HLA in healthy donors. Study findings and constraints: Sequencing probably produced one cluster of sequence variants that were highly shared. Among CMV-associated TCR beta chains, most appeared HLA-restricted in a later analysis. Later analysis revealed greater clonal expansion in HLA-associated TCR beta chains than in equally common others. Specificity of a few CMV-associated chains for CMV antigens was verified in vitro.

PCR involved 60 Vbeta and 13 Jbeta primers. Generated by immunoSEQ multiplex PCR, the TCRdb table keeps only in-frame clones and is missing some. The sample consists of around 150,000 clones, around 77% of them appearing once. On this clone: Its antigen is as yet unknown.

This CDR3 contains 13 residues. From germline, CDR1 is SQVTM and CDR2 ANQGSEA. Trimming cost V 7 bases and J 5 bases; bases outside gene matches: 6. The chain joins TRBV29-1 to TRBJ1-4; 8 bases fit TRBD1. The sequence was obtained from a woman aged 45-65 years in good health and CMV-seronegative. Sequencing was performed on PBMCs. CDR3 region: CSGQQGGNEKLFF. The CDR3 bases are TGCAGCGGCCAACAGGGGGGAAATGAAAAACTGTTTTTT.